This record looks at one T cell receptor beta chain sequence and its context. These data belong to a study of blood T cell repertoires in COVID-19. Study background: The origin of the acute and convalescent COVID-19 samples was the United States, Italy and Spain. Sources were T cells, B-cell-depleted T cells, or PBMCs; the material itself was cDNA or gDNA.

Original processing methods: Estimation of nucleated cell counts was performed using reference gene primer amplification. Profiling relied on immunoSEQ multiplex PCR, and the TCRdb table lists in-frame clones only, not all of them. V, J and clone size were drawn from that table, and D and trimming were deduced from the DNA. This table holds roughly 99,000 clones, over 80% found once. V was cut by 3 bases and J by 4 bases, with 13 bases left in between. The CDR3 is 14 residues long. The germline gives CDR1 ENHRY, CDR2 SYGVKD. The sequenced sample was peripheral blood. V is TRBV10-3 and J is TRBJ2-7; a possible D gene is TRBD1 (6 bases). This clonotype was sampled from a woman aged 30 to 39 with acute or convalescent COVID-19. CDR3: CAISEESQGYEQYF. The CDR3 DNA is TGTGCCATCAGTGAAGAATCACAGGGATACGAGCAGTACTTC.